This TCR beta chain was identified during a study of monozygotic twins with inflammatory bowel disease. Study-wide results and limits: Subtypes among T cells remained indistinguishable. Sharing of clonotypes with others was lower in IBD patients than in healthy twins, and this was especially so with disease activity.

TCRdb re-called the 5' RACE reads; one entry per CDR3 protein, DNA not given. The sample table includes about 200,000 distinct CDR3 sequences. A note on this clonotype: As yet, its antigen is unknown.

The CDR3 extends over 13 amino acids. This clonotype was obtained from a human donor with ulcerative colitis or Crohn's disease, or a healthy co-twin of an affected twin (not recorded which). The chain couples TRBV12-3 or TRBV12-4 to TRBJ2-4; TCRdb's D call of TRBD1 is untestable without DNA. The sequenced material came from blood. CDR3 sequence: CASSLSGTDIQYF.